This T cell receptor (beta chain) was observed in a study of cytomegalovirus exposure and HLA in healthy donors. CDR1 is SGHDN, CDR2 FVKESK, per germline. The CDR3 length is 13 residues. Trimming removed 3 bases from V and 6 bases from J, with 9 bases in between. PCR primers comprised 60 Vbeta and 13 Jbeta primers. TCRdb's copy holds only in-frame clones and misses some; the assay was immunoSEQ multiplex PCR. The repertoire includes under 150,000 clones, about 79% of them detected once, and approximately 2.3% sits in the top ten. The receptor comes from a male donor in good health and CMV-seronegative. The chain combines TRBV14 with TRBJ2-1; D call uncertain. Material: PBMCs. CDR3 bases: TGTGCCAGCAGCCAGGGCAGCATCAATGAGCAGTTCTTC. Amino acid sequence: CASSQGSINEQFF.